This TCR beta chain is from a study of blood T cell repertoires in COVID-19. Germline trimming cut 3 bases from V and 1 base from J; bases unmatched to any gene: 8. Per germline, CDR1 SEHNR and CDR2 FQNEAQ (reference sequence). The CDR3 spans 17 residues. Libraries were prepared by immunoSEQ multiplex PCR; TCRdb keeps only in-frame clonotypes and omits some of them. The profile shows approximately 100,000 clones, around 84% of them singletons. The chain carries TRBV7-9 and TRBJ2-1; 8 bases fit TRBD2. The TCR originated in a woman aged 70-85 years with active or convalescent COVID-19. Sample: peripheral blood. CDR3 protein: CASSFYGRAVSYNEQFF. In DNA, the CDR3 is TGTGCCAGCAGCTTTTACGGGAGGGCCGTTTCCTACAATGAGCAGTTCTTC.